The entry below gives a single T cell receptor beta chain sequence along with its context. This record belongs to a study of blood T cell repertoires in COVID-19. Study details: COVID-19 samples collected from the United States, Italy and Spain covered acute and convalescent phases. Sample material is recorded as cDNA or gDNA derived from T cells, B-cell-depleted T cells, or PBMCs.

Germline V lookup: CDR1 MDHEN, CDR2 SYDVKM. The CDR3 totals 14 residues. Trimming cost V 9 bases and J 0 bases, with 15 bases left between them. Clones were read by immunoSEQ multiplex PCR, and TCRdb kept only the in-frame ones, dropping some. The repertoire holds about 49,000 clones, around 86% seen once, with over 4.5% in the top ten. The chain recombines TRBV28 with TRBJ2-7; D may be TRBD1 (6 bases). This receptor was taken from a man aged 35 to 55 with active COVID-19. Sequencing was carried out using peripheral blood. CDR3 residues: CASTTADSSYEQYF. The CDR3 DNA reads TGTGCCAGTACGACTGCGGACAGCTCCTACGAGCAGTACTTC.